This T cell receptor (beta chain) appears in the sequencing data of a study of shared clonotypes between healthy human individuals. CD45RO-negative cells were positively selected for CCR7, leaving out terminally differentiated effector memory CD45RA+ cells. Sequencing used immunoSEQ multiplex PCR; TCRdb keeps in-frame clones, though not all of them. The data hold about 580,000 clones, with more than 95% observed a single time. The CDR3 length is 16 residues. The germline V gene encodes CDR1 SNHLY and CDR2 FYNNEI. V lost 5 bases and J lost 7, with 21 bases in between. Study observations and caveats: Apart from blood, nothing was sampled; tissue repertoires likely differ. Generation probabilities of non-shared clonotypes were lower (relative to those shared by all four donors).

This clone showed up just a few times. The antigen is not known. This TCR was recovered from a man aged 25-45 years in good health. Sample: naive CD8+ T cells sorted from blood. V usage is TRBV2 and J usage is TRBJ1-5; maybe TRBD1 (6 bases). CDR3 DNA sequence: TGTGCCAGCAGTACAAACCTACAGGGTCAAGAGCAGCCCCAGCATTTT. Translating gives CASSTNLQGQEQPQHF.